The 7 T cell receptor beta chains given below trace back to one sample, sequenced in a study of blood T cells in healthy people across ages. Sample-barcoded 5' priming and a J-beta primer mix drove a second PCR of 7 to 11 cycles. A single record per CDR3 protein comes from TCRdb applying MiXCR to the 5' RACE reads. This sample has about a million distinct CDR3 sequences; roughly two fifths occur once, and the top ten carry roughly 13%. Sequencing used blood. The receptors were sampled from a man younger than 35 in good health.

The table lists this clonotype with a count of one. The junction shows a germline mismatch at one end, possibly a read error. This sequence joins TRBV10-3 and TRBJ1-4, with 8 positions matching TRBD1. The CDR3 has 14 amino acids. Looked up from germline, CDR1 is ENHRY and CDR2 is SYGVKD. The CDR3 loop is CAISVGTGGERLFF. The CDR3 nucleotides read TGTGCCATCAGTGTGGGGACAGGTGGCGAAAGACTGTTTTTT.

This chain links TRBV20-1 with TRBJ1-6, with D perhaps matching TRBD1 (5 bases). CDR3 size: 15 residues. The V gene's germline CDR1 is DFQATT and CDR2 SNEGSKA (reference sequence). The V and J ends lost 1 base and 7 bases respectively, with 14 bases between them. CDR3 DNA sequence: TGCAGTGCTAGAGTTCCCCCAGGGAGGAATTCACCCCTCCACTTT. Translation: CSARVPPGRNSPLHF.

V and J are TRBV5-1 and TRBJ2-2; D is ambiguous. The CDR3 runs to 17 residues. Trimming stripped 0 bases from V and 3 bases from J, with 15 bases between. The germline V gene encodes CDR1 SGHRS and CDR2 YFSETQ. The CDR3, as DNA: TGCGCCAGCAGCTTGGAGGTGGGTGGTGGCCACACCGGGGAGCTGTTTTTT. Translated: CASSLEVGGGHTGELFF.

The chain is built from TRBV3-1 and TRBJ1-5; no clear D gene. Trimming took off 0 bases at V and 5 bases at J, with 11 bases between the two ends. The germline gives CDR1 LGHDT, CDR2 YNNKEL (reference sequence). The CDR3 spans 15 residues. The CDR3 region has the DNA TGTGCCAGCAGCCAAGATATGGCAGGCTATCAGCCCCAGCATTTT. Protein: CASSQDMAGYQPQHF.

Remarks on this clonotype: A read error is possible here, since a much larger clone lies one base away. V is TRBV20-1 and J is TRBJ2-1; D is possibly TRBD2 (7 bases). With the DNA end fitting TRBJ2-7 better, the J assignment may be wrong. From germline, CDR1 is DFQATT and CDR2 SNEGSKA (reference sequence). The CDR3 runs 16 residues. For the CDR3, the DNA is TGCAGTGCTAGTCCCTTTCTGGGGGGGCTTTTCAATGAGCAGTACTTC. Translation gives CSASPFLGGLFNEQYF.

This chain uses TRBV29-1 with TRBJ2-7; D unresolved. V lost 3 bases and J 0 bases, leaving 15 bases between the germline ends. Per germline, CDR1 SQVTM and CDR2 ANQGSEA. The CDR3 sequence is 15 residues long. The CDR3 DNA is TGCAGCGTTGAGTCAACCGCCGAAAGCTCCTACGAGCAGTACTTC. Its translation is CSVESTAESSYEQYF.

The table lists this clonotype with a few counts. The gene calls are TRBV5-1 and TRBJ2-2, with D perhaps TRBD1 (5 bases). Trimming left V 5 bases short and J 0 bases short, with 11 bases between. The CDR3 length is 15 residues. CDR1 SGHRS and CDR2 YFSETQ come from the germline V gene. The DNA of the CDR3 is TGCGCCAGCAGACCGACAGACGCGAACACCGGGGAGCTGTTTTTT. Encoded protein: CASRPTDANTGELFF.